The 3 T cell receptor beta chains in this list originate from one sample, sequenced in a study of metastatic and nonmetastatic thyroid tumors. TCRdb re-called clones from the PCR reads using MiXCR. The sample lists around 13,000 clones, approximately 26% occurring once. Until they underwent thyroid surgery, no patient had received any treatment. The specimen was blood. The receptor set was obtained from a male donor with papillary thyroid cancer or a benign thyroid nodule (not recorded which). Some clones in this sample may be carry-over from other donors' samples.

This clone appeared many times. CDR3 sequence reads: CAWKGSGGGYTF. Written as DNA, the CDR3 is TGTGCCTGGAAGGGCTCAGGGGGAGGCTACACCTTC. The gene calls are TRBV30 and TRBJ1-2; the match to TRBD1 covers 7 bases. Germline loops: CDR1 GTSNPN, CDR2 SVGIG (reference sequence). The CDR3 runs 12 residues. Losses at the gene ends were 4 bases for V and 8 bases for J; bases not matched to a gene: 7. Full variable domain (missing parts from reference TRBV30 and TRBJ1-2): SQTIHQWPATLVQPVGSPLSLECTVEGTSNPNLYWYRQAAGRGLQLLFYSVGIGQISSEVPQNLSASRPQDRQFILSSKKLLLSDSGFYLCAWKGSGGGYTFGSGTRLTVV.

V is TRBV6-2 or TRBV6-3 and J is TRBJ1-1; D not certain. Germline V gene lookup returns CDR1 MNHEY and CDR2 SVGEGT. The CDR3 is 14 residues long. Trimming took 6 bases from V and 0 from J, leaving 11 bases between them. The CDR3 sequence is CASRGKGLNTEAFF. The CDR3 DNA is TGTGCCAGCAGGGGAAAAGGGTTGAACACTGAAGCTTTCTTT.

The J gene is TRBJ2-1, the V gene TRBV3-1; TRBD2 matches at 11 bases. Germline values: CDR1 LGHDT, CDR2 YNNKEL (reference sequence). The ends lost 0 bases at V and 7 bases at J; junction bases unmatched: 5. The CDR3 extends over 16 amino acids. CDR3 sequence: CASSQDITSGRNEQFF. The CDR3 DNA sequence: TGTGCCAGCAGCCAAGATATCACTAGCGGGAGAAATGAGCAGTTCTTC.